This T cell receptor (beta chain) was obtained from a study of T cell responses to AZD1222 COVID-19 vaccine. Study background: Pooled in the analysis were second doses at about 4 or about 12 weeks. Study conclusions and caveats: The study sampled repertoires only after the peak T cell response.

TCRdb's table, derived via immunoSEQ multiplex PCR, lists solely in-frame clones and lacks some. In the table there are roughly 120,000 clones, just under 90% of which are singletons. This CDR3 contains 15 residues. Germline assignment: CDR1 SGDLS and CDR2 YYNGEE. The ends were cut back, 0 bases at V and 4 bases at J, with 13 bases in the middle. As concerns this clone: Its antigen is unknown.

The receptor comes from an adult in good health. J is TRBJ2-5 and V is TRBV9, with D perhaps being TRBD1 or TRBD2 (6 bases each). The sample consisted of peripheral blood, taken on day 0 of AZD1222 vaccination. Here the CDR3 DNA reads TGTGCCAGCAGCGTAGGGGGCGGAGGGGGAGAGACCCAGTACTTC. Translation gives CASSVGGGGGETQYF.